These 20 T cell receptor beta chains came from one sample sequenced in a study of cytomegalovirus exposure and HLA in healthy donors. PCR amplification relied on 60 Vbeta primers (plus 13 Jbeta primers). TCRdb's copy holds only in-frame clones and misses some; the assay was immunoSEQ multiplex PCR. The table has some 180,000 clones, roughly 87% seen once. The sample comprised PBMCs. These receptors originate from a boy between 2 and 10 years old in good health and CMV-seronegative.

CDR3 loop: CASKGQKNTEAFF. CDR3 DNA: TGTGCCAGCAAAGGACAGAAGAACACTGAAGCTTTCTTT. The genes are TRBV6-1 and TRBJ1-1; D is possibly TRBD1 (6 bases). From germline, CDR1 is MNHNS and CDR2 SASEGT. Deletions cut 7 bases from V and 1 base from J, with 10 bases between. The CDR3 sequence is 13 residues long.

J is TRBJ2-7 and V is TRBV27; TRBD1 might be the D (5 bases). In germline, CDR1 is MNHEY, CDR2 SMNVEV (reference sequence). The V gene lost 0 bases and the J gene lost 2 bases, with 8 bases spanning the gap. The CDR3 spans 14 residues. The CDR3 coding sequence is TGTGCCAGCAGTTTATCGGGGCCAGCCTACGAGCAGTACTTC. Translated, it gives CASSLSGPAYEQYF.

The genes are TRBV25-1 and TRBJ2-1; TRBD2 aligns across 7 bases. CDR3 length: 14 amino acids. Germline trimming cut 2 bases from V and 15 bases from J; bases unmatched to any gene: 13. From germline, CDR1 is MGHDK and CDR2 SYGVNS. CDR3 nucleotide sequence: TGTGCCAGCAGTGAACTCGGGAGGACCGCGGGTCCGTTCTTC. This sequence encodes CASSELGRTAGPFF.

This clone was seen more than once but under ten times. This CDR3 reads CASSLTTGNTEAFF. The CDR3 region has the DNA TGTGCCAGCAGCCTAACGACGGGGAACACTGAAGCTTTCTTT. The chain has TRBV4-2 and TRBJ1-1; the D is unclear. From germline, CDR1 is LGHNA and CDR2 YNFKEQ. The CDR3 contains 14 residues. The V gene lost 4 bases and the J gene lost 1 base, with 10 bases spanning the gap.

The gene calls are TRBV9 and TRBJ1-2; 8 bases line up with TRBD1. Germline assignment: CDR1 SGDLS and CDR2 YYNGEE. This CDR3 is built from 15 residues. The trim removed 0 bases at V and 4 bases at J, leaving 5 bases unmatched. The CDR3 spells CASSVGQGTGYGYTF. The CDR3 bases are TGTGCCAGCAGCGTAGGCCAGGGGACAGGCTATGGCTACACCTTC.

The chain is built from TRBV9 and TRBJ1-5; D perhaps matches TRBD1 (6 bases). The V gene's germline CDR1 is SGDLS and CDR2 YYNGEE. The CDR3 sequence is 15 residues long. V was clipped by 4 bases and J by 0 bases, with 11 bases between them. The DNA for the CDR3 is TGTGCCAGCAGCAGCGGACAGACTAGCAATCAGCCCCAGCATTTT. This gives the protein CASSSGQTSNQPQHF.

The chain couples TRBV25-1 to TRBJ1-1; D remains unclear. The CDR3 spans 13 residues. Germline V gives CDR1 MGHDK, CDR2 SYGVNS. V was pared by 3 bases and J by 1 base, with 6 bases between. The CDR3 loop reads CASSDTRNTEAFF. CDR3 DNA: TGTGCCAGCAGTGATACAAGGAACACTGAAGCTTTCTTT.

This sequence joins TRBV7-6 and TRBJ1-4; the match to TRBD1 covers 8 bases. This CDR3 has 18 amino acids. The junction had 9 bases not matched to a gene; V was cut back by 1 base and J by 2 bases. Germline V gives CDR1 SGHVS, CDR2 FNYEAQ. The CDR3 protein is CASSLGTGLYGTNEKLFF. The DNA for the CDR3 is TGTGCCAGCAGCTTAGGGACAGGGCTGTATGGGACTAATGAAAAACTGTTTTTT.

V and J are TRBV7-9 and TRBJ2-3, with a possible D match to TRBD1 (6 bases). The CDR3 totals 14 residues. V was shortened by 8 bases and J by 0 bases, with 12 bases between the two germline ends. Germline V gene lookup returns CDR1 SEHNR and CDR2 FQNEAQ (reference sequence). CDR3 DNA: TGTGCCAGCGTGGGGGCGGCTAGCACAGATACGCAGTATTTT. Translation: CASVGAASTDTQYF.

The chain combines TRBV6-5 with TRBJ1-2; D is unclear. This CDR3 is 11 amino acids long. CDR1 and CDR2 (germline): MNHEY, SVGAGI. Trimming cost V 8 bases and J 4 bases, with 8 bases left between them. CDR3 nucleotide sequence: TGTGCCAGCTTTGGGAGCTATGGCTACACCTTC. Translation: CASFGSYGYTF.

The chain joins TRBV19 to TRBJ2-3; D remains ambiguous. The CDR3 is 12 residues long. CDR1 is LNHDA and CDR2 is SQIVND in the germline V gene (reference sequence). Deletions cut 3 bases from V and 6 bases from J, with 7 bases between. This CDR3 is CASSISRDTQYF. For the CDR3, the DNA is TGTGCCAGTAGTATTTCTCGTGATACGCAGTATTTT.

The gene calls are TRBV7-3 and TRBJ2-2; the match to TRBD2 covers 7 bases. CDR3 length: 15 amino acids. J was trimmed by 7 bases and V by 3 bases; bases with no gene match: 8. The germline CDR1 and CDR2 sequences are SGHTA and FQGTGA. The CDR3: CASSLGGRSGGELFF. In nucleotides, the CDR3 is TGTGCCAGCAGCTTGGGCGGGAGATCGGGCGGGGAGCTGTTTTTT.

The chain employs TRBV2 and TRBJ2-5; D gene ambiguous. The length of the CDR3 is 14 residues. The germline V and J ends were trimmed by 3 bases and 0 bases, with 8 bases remaining between them. Germline assignment: CDR1 SNHLY and CDR2 FYNNEI. The CDR3 DNA follows: TGTGCCAGCAGTGAGGGCCCGAACCAAGAGACCCAGTACTTC. The encoded protein is CASSEGPNQETQYF. The full variable domain, its missing parts supplied by reference TRBV2 and TRBJ2-5, is EPEVTQTPSHQVTQMGQEVILRCVPISNHLYFYWYRQILGQKVEFLVSFYNNEISEKSEIFDDQFSVERPDGSNFTLKIRSTKLEDSAMYFCASSEGPNQETQYFGPGTRLLVL.

Here the CDR3 DNA reads TGTGCCAGCAGTTACTCGAACGGGGACTTGGCCGGGGAGCTGTTTTTT. This translates into CASSYSNGDLAGELFF. V is TRBV6-6 and J is TRBJ2-2, with a weak D call TRBD2 (6 bases). Trimming pared 0 bases from V and 6 bases from J, leaving 14 bases between. The CDR3 has 16 amino acids. Germline CDR1 reads MNHNY; CDR2 reads SVGAGI (reference sequence).

This rearrangement joins TRBV9 to TRBJ2-3, with 8 bases matching TRBD2. With 2 bases clipped from V and 4 bases from J, the junction kept 6 bases outside the gene matches. CDR1 is SGDLS, CDR2 YYNGEE, per germline. This CDR3 has 15 residues. Here the CDR3 DNA reads TGTGCCAGCAGCGTCTCGGGGGGGCCCGCAGATACGCAGTATTTT. Encoded protein: CASSVSGGPADTQYF.

The chain employs TRBV25-1 and TRBJ1-4; D unclear. Germline values: CDR1 MGHDK, CDR2 SYGVNS. The CDR3 has 16 amino acids. Trimming took 5 bases from V and 3 from J, leaving 16 bases between them. The CDR3 DNA reads as TGTGCCAGCAGTTCTACCCGGCGGGTAGCTAATGAAAAACTGTTTTTT. Encoded protein: CASSSTRRVANEKLFF.

This clone was seen just once. The chain combines TRBV18 with TRBJ1-5, with D tentatively TRBD1 (6 bases). The germline CDR1 and CDR2 sequences are KGHSH and LQKENI. V lost 8 bases to trimming and J lost 3 bases, with 14 bases between them. The CDR3 has 14 residues. The DNA for the CDR3 is TGTGCCAGCGGTGAGGGGGGGTCCAATCAGCCCCAGCATTTT. Translating it yields CASGEGGSNQPQHF.

The chain combines TRBV5-1 with TRBJ2-3, with 15 nucleotides matching TRBD2. The CDR3 covers 17 residues. In germline, CDR1 is SGHRS, CDR2 YFSETQ. After removal of 0 bases from V and 5 bases from J, the junction contained 4 bases not matched to a gene. This CDR3 reads CASSLGTSGGAGDTQYF. CDR3 sequence (DNA): TGCGCCAGCAGCTTGGGGACTAGCGGGGGGGCCGGAGATACGCAGTATTTT.

The chain couples TRBV19 to TRBJ2-2; the D gene is possibly TRBD1 (6 bases). The V gene's germline CDR1 is LNHDA and CDR2 SQIVND (reference sequence). Trimming shortened V by 6 bases and J by 4 bases, and 9 bases separated the two germline ends. CDR3 size: 13 residues. The DNA of the CDR3 is TGTGCCAGTAGCGCAGGGGTCACCGGGGAGCTGTTTTTT. The encoded protein is CASSAGVTGELFF.

The CDR3 sequence is CASSPNSNYGYTF. The DNA for the CDR3 is TGTGCCAGCTCACCAAACAGCAACTATGGCTACACCTTC. The rearrangement links TRBV18 to TRBJ1-2; D ambiguous. Germline-derived CDR1 and CDR2 are KGHSH and LQKENI. Trimming shortened V by 2 bases and J by 2 bases, and 6 bases separated the two germline ends. The CDR3 is made up of 13 amino acids. Full variable domain (missing parts from reference TRBV18 and TRBJ1-2): NAGVMQNPRHLVRRRGQEARLRCSPMKGHSHVYWYRQLPEEGLKFMVYLQKENIIDESGMPKERFSAEFPKEGPSILRIQQVVRGDSAAYFCASSPNSNYGYTFGSGTRLTVV.